The rows below give T cell receptor beta chains drawn from one sample of a study of T cell responses to AZD1222 COVID-19 vaccine. The data were produced by immunoSEQ multiplex PCR, yet TCRdb's version contains in-frame clones alone and is incomplete. The table shows around 120,000 clones, with about 93% occurring only once. Specimen: peripheral blood, collected 28 days after the second AZD1222 dose. The source of these receptors is an adult who received the AZD1222 COVID-19 vaccine. CDR3s leave out the opening cysteine and the closing phenylalanine or tryptophan. The order of the fields is CDR3 protein, V gene, J gene.

cdr3_aa: ASRTPGLAGAPEQY
v_call: TRBV28
j_call: TRBJ2-7

cdr3_aa: ASSFRDQPQH
v_call: TRBV27
j_call: TRBJ1-5

cdr3_aa: ASSFPGPKNIQY
v_call: TRBV5-4
j_call: TRBJ2-4

cdr3_aa: ASSRDSLGEQY
v_call: TRBV6-4
j_call: TRBJ2-7

cdr3_aa: ASSLVRGAYEQY
v_call: TRBV11-2
j_call: TRBJ2-7

cdr3_aa: ASVGGLLGWTEAF
v_call: TRBV19
j_call: TRBJ1-1

cdr3_aa: SVGSGTGELF
v_call: TRBV29-1
j_call: TRBJ2-2

cdr3_aa: ASSQADRAPETQY
v_call: TRBV4-1
j_call: TRBJ2-5

cdr3_aa: ASSPAGQNSNQPQH
v_call: TRBV18
j_call: TRBJ1-5

cdr3_aa: ASSFSGIETQY
v_call: TRBV11-1
j_call: TRBJ2-5

cdr3_aa: ASSFSSGEVTGELF
v_call: TRBV27
j_call: TRBJ2-2

cdr3_aa: ASAGRGMDSPLH
v_call: TRBV19
j_call: TRBJ1-6

cdr3_aa: ASSMFRGKAGELF
v_call: TRBV19
j_call: TRBJ2-2

cdr3_aa: ASSPIDTEAF
v_call: TRBV7-8
j_call: TRBJ1-1

cdr3_aa: ASSPQGRSWETQY
v_call: TRBV5-5
j_call: TRBJ2-5

cdr3_aa: ASSLGGTSTDTQY
v_call: TRBV5-4
j_call: TRBJ2-3

cdr3_aa: ASSLASGGGTEAF
v_call: TRBV7-2
j_call: TRBJ1-1

cdr3_aa: ASSLQGAGNTIY
v_call: TRBV5-1
j_call: TRBJ1-3

cdr3_aa: ASSLGGGPSYEQY
v_call: TRBV13
j_call: TRBJ2-7

cdr3_aa: ASAGLLDGELF
v_call: TRBV25-1
j_call: TRBJ2-2

cdr3_aa: ASSGTGDYGYT
v_call: TRBV2
j_call: TRBJ1-2

cdr3_aa: ATRDRGPYQPQH
v_call: TRBV27
j_call: TRBJ1-5

cdr3_aa: ASSDAGGVGEKLF
v_call: TRBV6-1
j_call: TRBJ1-4

cdr3_aa: ATSRDQVRGHLRGNTIY
v_call: TRBV15
j_call: TRBJ1-3